This paragraph covers one T cell receptor (beta chain) sequence. Its antigen is not identified. The data belong to a study of cytomegalovirus exposure and HLA in healthy donors. At the level of the study: The roughly 700 first-cohort repertoires shared a platform with the roughly 110 validation repertoires, as reported in a later analysis. Study conclusions and caveats: Subsequent analysis showed first-cohort TCR clusters tending to co-occur in approximately 120 validation repertoires.

Libraries were prepared by immunoSEQ multiplex PCR; TCRdb keeps only in-frame clonotypes and omits some of them. Here the sample spans about 150,000 clones, about 86% being singletons. The donors formed part of the roughly 110-subject validation cohort, distinct from the roughly 700-subject first cohort. V was trimmed by 0 bases and J by 0 bases, leaving 7 bases between them. The germline V gene encodes CDR1 SGHNT and CDR2 YYREEE (reference sequence). The CDR3 runs 14 residues. The sample consisted of PBMCs. The chain employs TRBV5-4 and TRBJ2-7; the D gene is possibly TRBD2 (5 bases). This TCR derives from a man aged 18-30 years in good health and CMV-seropositive. The CDR3 DNA is TGTGCCAGCAGCTTGGTTGGGAGCTCCTACGAGCAGTACTTC. Encoded protein: CASSLVGSSYEQYF.